This entry lists 32 T cell receptor beta chains sequenced from one sample in a study of long-term antiretroviral therapy in people with HIV. Runs used v3.0 of the immunoSEQ assay and were done at survey level. Assay used: immunoSEQ multiplex PCR; TCRdb lists only in-frame clones, some missing. The sample lists 34,000 or so clones, about 85% occurring once. Sequencing used unsorted PBMCs, obtained just over 2.7 years before starting antiretroviral therapy. These receptors were collected from a woman between 25 and 40 years old with HIV.

This clone was counted only a few times. This chain links TRBV6-1 with TRBJ2-3, with 12 nucleotides matching TRBD2. CDR1 is MNHNS and CDR2 is SASEGT in the germline V gene. The CDR3 is 15 amino acids. J gave up 4 bases and V 5 bases, and 4 bases lay outside the gene matches. The CDR3 here is CASSSSSGGADTQYF. The CDR3 coding sequence is TGTGCCAGCAGTAGTTCTAGCGGGGGGGCAGATACGCAGTATTTT.

The chain is built from TRBV9 and TRBJ2-5, with a weak D call TRBD1 (6 bases). The germline gives CDR1 SGDLS, CDR2 YYNGEE. The length of the CDR3 is 13 residues. V was trimmed by 2 bases and J by 4 bases, leaving 9 bases between them. The CDR3 here is CASSVRGTETQYF. The DNA of the CDR3 is TGTGCCAGCAGCGTCAGGGGAACAGAGACCCAGTACTTC.

Only a few counts were recorded for this clone. DNA of the CDR3: TGTGCCAGCAGCTTAGTATTTCCAGTAATGAACACTGAAGCTTTCTTT. Its protein product is CASSLVFPVMNTEAFF. The chain combines TRBV7-2 with TRBJ1-1; D unresolved. This CDR3 contains 16 residues. The V end was cut by 1 base, the J end by 0 bases, with 12 bases between. Looked up from germline, CDR1 is SGHTA and CDR2 is FQGNSA.

This clone has a single count. V gene TRBV5-8 combines with J gene TRBJ1-2; 8 bases are shared with TRBD1. Germline trimming cut 8 bases from V and 2 bases from J; bases unmatched to any gene: 8. Per the germline V gene, CDR1 is SGHTS and CDR2 is YDEGEE. The CDR3 runs to 14 residues. Here the CDR3 DNA reads TGTGCCAGAAAAAGACAGGGGACCAACTATGGCTACACCTTC. Its protein is CARKRQGTNYGYTF.

This clone was seen once. V usage is TRBV5-1 and J usage is TRBJ1-2, with D tentatively TRBD1 (5 bases). The CDR3 is 12 residues long. V was shortened by 0 bases and J by 5 bases, with 5 bases between the two germline ends. Germline values: CDR1 SGHRS, CDR2 YFSETQ. CDR3 protein: CASSLAGYGYTF. The CDR3 bases are TGCGCCAGCAGCTTGGCAGGGTATGGCTACACCTTC. The full variable domain, its missing parts supplied by reference TRBV5-1 and TRBJ1-2, is KAGVTQTPRYLIKTRGQQVTLSCSPISGHRSVSWYQQTPGQGLQFLFEYFSETQRNKGNFPGRFSGRQFSNSRSEMNVSTLELGDSALYLCASSLAGYGYTFGSGTRLTVV.

The sample holds a few counts of this clone. This rearrangement joins TRBV25-1 to TRBJ2-2; 8 bases align to TRBD1. V trimming: 2 bases; J trimming: 4 bases; junction bases outside the gene matches: 6. CDR1 is MGHDK, CDR2 SYGVNS, per germline. The CDR3 totals 16 residues. As DNA, the CDR3 is TGTGCCAGCAGTGAACGGACAGGGCAGGCCACCGGGGAGCTGTTTTTT. Its translation is CASSERTGQATGELFF. The complete variable domain, with remaining parts taken from reference TRBV25-1 and TRBJ2-2, reads EADIYQTPRYLVIGTGKKITLECSQTMGHDKMYWYQQDPGMELHLIHYSYGVNSTEKGDLSSESTVSRIRTEHFPLTLESARPSHTSQYLCASSERTGQATGELFFGEGSRLTVL.

The chain recombines TRBV28 with TRBJ1-1, with no clear D. CDR3 size: 14 residues. Germline V gene sequence: CDR1 MDHEN, CDR2 SYDVKM. V gave up 6 bases and J gave up 0 bases, with 11 bases separating them. CDR3 sequence (DNA): TGTGCCAGCAGCCCCCCTCGTCTGAACACTGAAGCTTTCTTT. It translates to CASSPPRLNTEAFF.

The chain is built from TRBV6-8 and TRBJ2-1; D is ambiguous. Trimming cost V 8 bases and J 5 bases, with 19 bases left between them. The CDR3 is 15 residues long. Germline V gene sequence: CDR1 MNHGY, CDR2 SAAAGT. This chain's CDR3 is CASGPGPIKDNEQFF. CDR3 sequence (DNA): TGTGCCAGCGGACCCGGACCGATTAAAGACAATGAGCAGTTCTTC.

This chain uses TRBV27 with TRBJ1-1, with D perhaps TRBD1 (5 bases). CDR1 and CDR2 from the germline V gene are MNHEY and SMNVEV (reference sequence). The ends were cut back, 4 bases at V and 5 bases at J, with 11 bases in the middle. The CDR3 has 13 residues. The DNA of the CDR3 is TGTGCCAGCAGTTACGGGACTTCAACTGAAGCTTTCTTT. This sequence encodes CASSYGTSTEAFF.

CDR3 region: CASSEAGGRYQPQHF. CDR3 bases: TGTGCCAGCAGTGAAGCAGGGGGTCGTTATCAGCCCCAGCATTTT. The chain links TRBV2 to TRBJ1-5; possible D gene TRBD1, 6 bases. CDR1 SNHLY and CDR2 FYNNEI come from the germline V gene. This CDR3 region has 15 residues. V lost 0 bases, J lost 5 bases, and 11 bases lay in between.

The chain is built from TRBV30 and TRBJ1-3; 7 nucleotides match TRBD1. In germline, CDR1 is GTSNPN, CDR2 SVGIG (reference sequence). J lost 5 bases, V lost 3 bases, and 7 bases had no gene match. CDR3 length: 14 residues. The chain's CDR3 is CAWSPTGLRNTIYF. The DNA of the CDR3 is TGTGCCTGGAGCCCGACAGGGTTGAGAAACACCATATATTTT.

This chain connects TRBV18 to TRBJ2-7, with D perhaps matching TRBD2 (6 bases). Deletions cut 1 base from V and 6 bases from J, with 13 bases between. Germline V gene sequence: CDR1 KGHSH, CDR2 LQKENI. The CDR3 length is 14 residues. The chain's CDR3 is CASSPLAGSGEQYV. The CDR3 DNA reads as TGTGCCAGCTCACCACTGGCGGGGTCCGGCGAGCAGTACGTC.

The genes are TRBV19 and TRBJ2-6; the D gene is possibly TRBD2 (6 bases). V was cut by 5 bases and J by 4 bases, with 15 bases left in between. There are 16 residues in the CDR3. The germline CDR1 and CDR2 sequences are LNHDA and SQIVND (reference sequence). The DNA of the CDR3 is TGTGCCAGTAGTCTGCGTGGGGGGAGAGGGGCCAACGTCCTGACTTTC. Encoded protein: CASSLRGGRGANVLTF.

This chain links TRBV27 with TRBJ1-5; 7 bases are a match to TRBD1. J was trimmed by 6 bases and V by 2 bases; bases with no gene match: 4. The germline gives CDR1 MNHEY, CDR2 SMNVEV (reference sequence). This CDR3 has 14 residues. Written as DNA, the CDR3 is TGTGCCAGCAGTTTAGGGGGGACAGTTCAGCCCCAGCATTTT. This encodes CASSLGGTVQPQHF.

This rearrangement joins TRBV7-7 to TRBJ1-1; no firm D call. The CDR3 loop spans 13 amino acids. The V end was cut by 1 base, the J end by 1 base, with 4 bases between. Germline assignment: CDR1 SSHAT and CDR2 FNYEAQ (reference sequence). Here the CDR3 reads CASSLEQNTEAFF. CDR3 nucleotides: TGTGCCAGCAGCTTAGAGCAGAACACTGAAGCTTTCTTT.

The chain joins TRBV9 to TRBJ2-1; tentatively, D is TRBD2 (5 bases). The CDR3 consists of 16 residues. The germline V and J ends were trimmed by 3 bases and 6 bases, with 19 bases remaining between them. Germline V gives CDR1 SGDLS, CDR2 YYNGEE. In nucleotides, the CDR3 is TGTGCCAGCAGCGCCGACATGCCTTTTGCGGGCAATGAGCAGTTCTTC. Amino acid sequence: CASSADMPFAGNEQFF.

For this clone: Other DNA sequences in this sample translate to the same CDR3. The chain is built from TRBV18 and TRBJ2-6, with TRBD1 identical over 7 bases. V lost 3 bases to trimming and J lost 0 bases; unmatched junction nucleotides: 11. The CDR3 runs to 19 residues. Germline V gene sequence: CDR1 KGHSH, CDR2 LQKENI. CDR3 nucleotides: TGTGCCAGCTCACCTAACAGGGGTAGTCTTAACTCTGGGGCCAACGTCCTGACTTTC. This gives the protein CASSPNRGSLNSGANVLTF.

This chain links TRBV4-1 with TRBJ1-1, with D unclear. This CDR3 is built from 15 residues. The V end was cut by 0 bases, the J end by 1 base, with 9 bases between. Germline V CDR1 and CDR2: MGHRA, YSYEKL. CDR3 nucleotides: TGCGCCAGCAGCCAAGAACCCGCCGGGAACACTGAAGCTTTCTTT. This gives the protein CASSQEPAGNTEAFF.

This chain joins TRBV5-6 and TRBJ2-3; tentatively, D is TRBD2 (5 bases). CDR1 is SGHDT and CDR2 is YYEEEE in the germline V gene. V dropped 3 bases and J dropped 5 bases, with 25 bases sitting between them. This CDR3 comprises 18 residues. The DNA for the CDR3 is TGTGCCAGCAGCTATGGAGGTTATACTAGGAAGACTCAAGATACGCAGTATTTT. This translates into CASSYGGYTRKTQDTQYF.

The chain is built from TRBV7-2 and TRBJ1-1; D uncertain. V lost 2 bases and J lost 2, with 6 bases in between. The CDR3 spans 13 residues. Germline V gene sequence: CDR1 SGHTA, CDR2 FQGNSA. In DNA form, the CDR3 reads TGTGCCAGCAGCTTACAGGAAAACACTGAAGCTTTCTTT. Protein product: CASSLQENTEAFF.

This clone was recorded a few times. The V gene is TRBV6-5, the J gene TRBJ1-1; D perhaps matches TRBD1 (5 bases). This CDR3 is built from 14 residues. Between the trimmed V and J ends, which lost 3 bases and 4 bases, there was a span of 12 bases. The germline V gene has CDR1 MNHEY and CDR2 SVGAGI. The CDR3 is CASSYMAGPTEAFF. The CDR3 DNA reads as TGTGCCAGCAGTTATATGGCAGGGCCCACTGAAGCTTTCTTT.

The CDR3 DNA sequence: TGTGCCAGCAGCTTAAGATCTCATGGCTACACCTTC. It is translated as CASSLRSHGYTF. V usage is TRBV7-2 and J usage is TRBJ1-2; D remains unclear. The germline V and J ends were trimmed by 2 bases and 6 bases, with 7 bases remaining between them. The CDR3 sequence is 12 residues long. Germline V lookup: CDR1 SGHTA, CDR2 FQGNSA.

The rearrangement links TRBV6-5 to TRBJ2-2, with TRBD2 matching 7 bases. Trimming at V came to 3 bases and at J to 6 bases, leaving 7 bases not matched to a gene. Germline V gene data show CDR1 as MNHEY and CDR2 as SVGAGI. CDR3 length: 15 residues. CDR3 in DNA: TGTGCCAGCAGTTATGATCGGGGGGTGGCCGGGGAGCTGTTTTTT. This translates into CASSYDRGVAGELFF.

This clone was seen more than once but under ten times. In nucleotides, the CDR3 is TGTGCCAGCAGACTAGGCACTAGCGGCGGGGATGAGCAGTTCTTC. Protein sequence: CASRLGTSGGDEQFF. The J gene is TRBJ2-1, the V gene TRBV7-6, with TRBD2 identical over 8 bases. CDR3 length equals 15 residues. Trimming at V came to 6 bases and at J to 8 bases, leaving 12 bases not matched to a gene. Germline V gene data show CDR1 as SGHVS and CDR2 as FNYEAQ.

The rearrangement joins TRBV14 to TRBJ1-2, with D perhaps TRBD1 (5 bases). The CDR3 consists of 17 residues. From germline, CDR1 is SGHDN and CDR2 FVKESK. V was trimmed by 2 bases and J by 2 bases, leaving 18 bases between them. The CDR3 spells CASSQRVGGHLNYGYTF. CDR3 sequence (DNA): TGTGCCAGCAGCCAAAGGGTGGGAGGACATTTAAACTATGGCTACACCTTC.

This clone was detected once. V usage is TRBV7-2 and J usage is TRBJ1-5, with D uncertain. Germline assignment: CDR1 SGHTA and CDR2 FQGNSA. V was cut by 1 base and J by 3 bases, with 13 bases left in between. The CDR3 contains 16 residues. For the CDR3, the DNA is TGTGCCAGCAGCTTAGAGGCAGGTTTTTCCAATCAGCCCCAGCATTTT. Residues: CASSLEAGFSNQPQHF.

The genes are TRBV5-1 and TRBJ2-3; D gene uncertain. From germline, CDR1 is SGHRS and CDR2 YFSETQ. This CDR3 spans 11 amino acids. Trimming removed 3 bases from V and 8 bases from J, with 7 bases in between. The CDR3: CASSSSGTQYF. CDR3 in DNA: TGCGCCAGCAGCTCCTCGGGTACGCAGTATTTT.

The J gene is TRBJ2-1, the V gene TRBV5-1; D unclear. Germline V gives CDR1 SGHRS, CDR2 YFSETQ. The CDR3 spans 16 residues. V lost 6 bases, J lost 0 bases, and 16 bases lay in between. The CDR3 is CASKSTKGSSYNEQFF. CDR3 coding DNA: TGCGCCAGCAAGAGCACTAAGGGCAGCTCCTACAATGAGCAGTTCTTC.

This clone was detected only a few times. The CDR3 spells CASSYGGVDYGYTF. The CDR3, as DNA: TGTGCCAGCAGTTACGGTGGGGTCGACTATGGCTACACCTTC. The V gene is TRBV6-5, the J gene TRBJ1-2; no definite D call. Germline V lookup: CDR1 MNHEY, CDR2 SVGAGI. This CDR3 spans 14 amino acids. With 2 bases removed from V and 3 bases from J, the gap between germline ends came to 10 bases.

This chain connects TRBV5-1 to TRBJ2-1, with 8 nucleotides matching TRBD1. In germline, CDR1 is SGHRS, CDR2 YFSETQ. V lost 4 bases to trimming and J lost 8 bases; unmatched junction nucleotides: 8. This CDR3 region has 14 residues. The CDR3 protein is CASSPDRAGYEQFF. Here the CDR3 DNA reads TGCGCCAGCAGCCCGGACAGGGCCGGGTATGAGCAGTTCTTC.

This clone showed up just once. CDR3 in DNA: TGTGCCTGGAGTATGCGGACTAGACCCGAGCAGTACGTC. Its protein is CAWSMRTRPEQYV. The chain is built from TRBV30 and TRBJ2-7, with 7 bases lining up with TRBD2. Germline V gene sequence: CDR1 GTSNPN, CDR2 SVGIG (reference sequence). V lost 2 bases and J lost 6; bases outside the gene matches: 7. CDR3 length: 13 residues.

The V gene is TRBV29-1, the J gene TRBJ2-7, with TRBD1 as a possible D gene (6 bases). Trimming removed 4 bases at V and 4 bases at J, with 17 bases between. The CDR3 extends over 14 amino acids. CDR1 is SQVTM, CDR2 ANQGSEA, per germline. CDR3 in amino acids: CSVVPGQELYEQYF. As DNA, the CDR3 is TGCAGCGTTGTACCGGGACAAGAATTGTACGAGCAGTACTTC.